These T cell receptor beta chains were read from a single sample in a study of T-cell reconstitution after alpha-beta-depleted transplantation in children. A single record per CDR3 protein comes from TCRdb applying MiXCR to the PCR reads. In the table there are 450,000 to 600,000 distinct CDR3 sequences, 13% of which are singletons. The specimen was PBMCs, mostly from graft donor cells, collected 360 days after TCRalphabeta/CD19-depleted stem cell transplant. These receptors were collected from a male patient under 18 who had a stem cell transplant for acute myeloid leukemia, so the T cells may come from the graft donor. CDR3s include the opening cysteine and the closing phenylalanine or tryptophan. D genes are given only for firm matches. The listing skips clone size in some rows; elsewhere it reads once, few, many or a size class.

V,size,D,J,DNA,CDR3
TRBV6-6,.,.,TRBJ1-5,TGTGCCAGCACCCCGAGGTTCAATCAGCCCCAGCATTTT,CASTPRFNQPQHF
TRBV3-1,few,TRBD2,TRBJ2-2,TGTGCCAGCAGCCGATTCTTCCTGACTAGCGGTGGTTACACCGGGGAGCTGTTTTTT,CASSRFFLTSGGYTGELFF
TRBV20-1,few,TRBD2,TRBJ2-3,TGCAGTGCTAGCGAACTAGCGCGAACAAGCACAGATACGCAGTATTTT,CSASELARTSTDTQYF
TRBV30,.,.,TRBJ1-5,TGTGCCTGGAATGTAAAGGGGGATCAGCCCCAGCATTTT,CAWNVKGDQPQHF
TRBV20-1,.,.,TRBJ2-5,TGCAGTGCTAGAGATTCCCGGGGACTTCCACAAGAGACCCAGTACTTC,CSARDSRGLPQETQYF
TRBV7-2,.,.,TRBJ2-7,TGTGCCAGCAGCTTAGCCCCGGACCGCGAGCAGTACTTC,CASSLAPDREQYF
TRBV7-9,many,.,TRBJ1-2,TGTGCCAGCAGCTTGGTCGGCTATGGCTACACCTTC,CASSLVGYGYTF
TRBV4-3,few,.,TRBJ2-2,TGCGCCAGCAGCCAAGCAGGGATGGCCGGGGAGCTGTTTTTT,CASSQAGMAGELFF
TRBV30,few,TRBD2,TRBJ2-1,TGTGCCTGGAGTCTACTATCCAGGGGACTAGCGGGAGGTAACGGTGAGCAGTTCTTC,CAWSLLSRGLAGGNGEQFF
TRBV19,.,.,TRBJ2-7,TGTGCCAGTACCGGACCCGAAGGCGCACGCGAGCAGTACTTC,CASTGPEGAREQYF
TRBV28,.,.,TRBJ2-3,TGTGCCAGCACGATTGGGGGGGCGAAAGATACGCAGTATTTT,CASTIGGAKDTQYF
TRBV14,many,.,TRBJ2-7,TGTGCCAGCAGCCAAGAGTGGCAGGGCTACGAGCAGTACTTC,CASSQEWQGYEQYF
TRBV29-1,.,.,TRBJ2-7,TGCAGCGTTCGAGTTTCCTACGAGCAGTACTTC,CSVRVSYEQYF
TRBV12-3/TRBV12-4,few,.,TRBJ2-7,TGTGCCAGCAGCCCCTCTAGAGCCCTCTCCTACGAGCAGTACTTC,CASSPSRALSYEQYF
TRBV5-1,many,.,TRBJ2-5,TGCGCCAGCACTGGGGAGACCCAGTACTTC,CASTGETQYF
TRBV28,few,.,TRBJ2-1,TGTGCCAGCGAGCCGATCGAAAGCTCCTACAATGAGCAGTTCTTC,CASEPIESSYNEQFF
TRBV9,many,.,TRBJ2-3,TGTGCCAGCAGCGTTGCCGGGAAACCCACCACAGATACGCAGTATTTT,CASSVAGKPTTDTQYF
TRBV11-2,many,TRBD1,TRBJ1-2,TGTGCCAGCAGCTTAGAAGAGGGGGCGCGGAGTGGCTACACCTTC,CASSLEEGARSGYTF
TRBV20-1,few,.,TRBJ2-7,TGCAGTGCTAGTAGGGGGGACAGAGCCTACGAGCAGTACTTC,CSASRGDRAYEQYF
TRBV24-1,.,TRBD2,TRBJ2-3,TGTGCCACCAGTGATCATGCGGGAGAGGCAGATACGCAGTATTTT,CATSDHAGEADTQYF
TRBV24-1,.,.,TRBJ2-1,TGTGCCACCAGTGAGACCGACAGGACTGCTGAGCAGTTCTTC,CATSETDRTAEQFF
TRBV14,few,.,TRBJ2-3,TGTGCCAGCAGCCAAGAAAGGGGGGCCGTACACACAGATACGCAGTATTTT,CASSQERGAVHTDTQYF
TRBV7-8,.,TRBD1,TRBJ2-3,TGTGCCAGCAGCGAAGGGCAGGGGGCGGCTAGCCGGTATTTT,CASSEGQGAASRYF
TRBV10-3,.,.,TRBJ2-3,TGTGCCATCAGTGGCTGGATAGCGAGTCTCACAGATACGCAGTATTTT,CAISGWIASLTDTQYF
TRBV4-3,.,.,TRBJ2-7,TGCGCCAGCAGCCAAGTCACAGGGCCCTTGAGCTCCTACGAGCAGTACTTC,CASSQVTGPLSSYEQYF
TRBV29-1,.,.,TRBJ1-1,TGCAGCGTTGAAGGACCCCTTGGGACTGAAGCTTTCTTT,CSVEGPLGTEAFF
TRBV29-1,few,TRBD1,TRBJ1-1,TGCAGCGTTTTACCGGGACAGAGCACTGAAGCTTTCTTT,CSVLPGQSTEAFF
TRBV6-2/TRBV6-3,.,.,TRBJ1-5,TGTGCCCCCCAGGAGGGAGGTGGTCAGCCCCAGCATTTT,CAPQEGGGQPQHF
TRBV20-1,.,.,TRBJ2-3,TGCAGTGCTATCGTACCTGAAACTAGCACAGATACGCAGTATTTT,CSAIVPETSTDTQYF
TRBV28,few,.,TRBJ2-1,TGTGCCAGCAGTTTCACAGGGGACTTAGGGGAAGGCGGTGAGCAGTTCTTC,CASSFTGDLGEGGEQFF
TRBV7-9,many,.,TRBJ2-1,TGTGCCAGCAGCCTAACGGCTAGGGGGGACAATGAGCAGTTCTTC,CASSLTARGDNEQFF
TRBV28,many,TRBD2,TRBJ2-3,TGTGCCAGCAGCATACACGGGGGGGCAGATACGCAGTATTTT,CASSIHGGADTQYF
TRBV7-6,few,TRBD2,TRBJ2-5,TGTGCCAGCAGCACCTTAGCGGGAGGAGGAGGGACCCAGTACTTC,CASSTLAGGGGTQYF
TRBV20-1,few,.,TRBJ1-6,TGCAGTGCTCTCAGGGAGACTCCTTCTAATTCACCCCTCCACTTT,CSALRETPSNSPLHF
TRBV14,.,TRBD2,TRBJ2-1,TGTGCCAGCAGTCTAGGCCGCGGCGGGAGGGCCGGTGAGCAGTTCTTC,CASSLGRGGRAGEQFF
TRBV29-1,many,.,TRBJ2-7,TGCAGCGTCAAACAGGGTTGGGACTACGAGCAGTACTTC,CSVKQGWDYEQYF
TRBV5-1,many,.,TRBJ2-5,TGCGCCAGCAGCTTGAACTCCGAGACCCAGTACTTC,CASSLNSETQYF
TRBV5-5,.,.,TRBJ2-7,TGTGCCAGCAGCCCCCGGCGTGAACCGAGCTCCTACGAGCAGTACTTC,CASSPRREPSSYEQYF
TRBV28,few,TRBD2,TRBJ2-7,TGTGCCAGCAGCTACCTCGTCGGGAGGGGCTCCTACGAGCAGTACTTC,CASSYLVGRGSYEQYF
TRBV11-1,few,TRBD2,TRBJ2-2,TGTGCCAGCAGTAAGGACGGGGGACTAGCGGGAGCTGACACCGGGGAGCTGTTTTTT,CASSKDGGLAGADTGELFF
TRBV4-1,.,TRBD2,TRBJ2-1,TGCGCCAGCAGCCAAGATAACGTTGGGCTAGCGGAGAGCAATGAGCAGTTCTTC,CASSQDNVGLAESNEQFF
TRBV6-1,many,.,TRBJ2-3,TGTGCCAGCAGTCCCGTGGGGTGGGGCACAGATACGCAGTATTTT,CASSPVGWGTDTQYF
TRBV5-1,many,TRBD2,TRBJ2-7,TGCGCCAGCAACCCCGGACTAGCGGGAGGTGCCTACGAGCAGTACTTC,CASNPGLAGGAYEQYF
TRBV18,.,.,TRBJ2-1,TGTGCCAGCTCACCCATAGTACCCGCGTTAACCTACAATGAGCAGTTCTTC,CASSPIVPALTYNEQFF
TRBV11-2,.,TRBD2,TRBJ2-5,TGTGCCAGCAGCTTATATCCCGGGACTAGCGGGAGTAGAGGAGAGACCCAGTACTTC,CASSLYPGTSGSRGETQYF
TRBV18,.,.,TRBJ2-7,TGTGCCAGCTCACCTTCACATACCTACGAGCAGTACTTC,CASSPSHTYEQYF